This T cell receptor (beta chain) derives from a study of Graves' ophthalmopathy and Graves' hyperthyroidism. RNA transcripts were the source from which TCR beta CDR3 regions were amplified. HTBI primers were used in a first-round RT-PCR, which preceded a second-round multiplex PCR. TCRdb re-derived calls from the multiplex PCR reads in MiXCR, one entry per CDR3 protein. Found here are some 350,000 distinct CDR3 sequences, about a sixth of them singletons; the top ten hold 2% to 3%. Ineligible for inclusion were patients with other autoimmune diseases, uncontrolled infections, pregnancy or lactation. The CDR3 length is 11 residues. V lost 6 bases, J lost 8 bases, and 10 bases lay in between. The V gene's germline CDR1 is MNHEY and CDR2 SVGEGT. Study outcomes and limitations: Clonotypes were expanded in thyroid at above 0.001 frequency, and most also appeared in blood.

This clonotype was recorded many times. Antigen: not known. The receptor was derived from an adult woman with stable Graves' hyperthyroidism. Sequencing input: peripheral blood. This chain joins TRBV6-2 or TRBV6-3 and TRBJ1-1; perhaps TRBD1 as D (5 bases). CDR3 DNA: TGTGCCAGCAGCGGCAGGGCCGAAGCTTTCTTT. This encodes CASSGRAEAFF.